Shown below are 8 T cell receptor beta chains from a single sample sequenced in a study of cytomegalovirus exposure and HLA in healthy donors. It was with 60 Vbeta and 13 Jbeta primers that the PCR ran. The repertoire was sequenced with immunoSEQ multiplex PCR; TCRdb's copy has only in-frame clones and lacks some. The sample includes approximately 150,000 clones, 63% seen only once; the top ten take 6% to 8.5%. Sample: PBMCs. The source of these receptors is a woman aged 60-75 years in good health and CMV-seropositive.

The CDR3 sequence: CASSSRQGWPEAFF. The CDR3 DNA reads as TGTGCCAGCAGCTCCCGACAGGGGTGGCCTGAAGCTTTCTTT. V usage is TRBV5-8 and J usage is TRBJ1-1, with 8 bases lining up with TRBD1. V was pared by 3 bases and J by 6 bases, with 7 bases of the junction left unmatched. CDR3 size: 14 residues. CDR1 is SGHTS and CDR2 is YDEGEE in the germline V gene.

This chain uses TRBV7-2 with TRBJ2-1; no clear D. CDR3 length: 14 amino acids. The V gene lost 5 bases and the J gene lost 5 bases, with 13 bases spanning the gap. The germline CDR1 and CDR2 sequences are SGHTA and FQGNSA. CDR3 bases: TGTGCCAGCAGCCTCCATTGGGCAAACAATGAGCAGTTCTTC. Protein sequence: CASSLHWANNEQFF.

The gene calls are TRBV10-3 and TRBJ1-1; D may be TRBD1 (6 bases). Germline-derived CDR1 and CDR2 are ENHRY and SYGVKD. Trimming cost V 3 bases and J 1 base, with 12 bases left between them. CDR3 length equals 15 residues. This chain's CDR3 is CAISDLGAPNTEAFF. CDR3 nucleotides: TGTGCCATCAGTGATTTGGGGGCACCGAACACTGAAGCTTTCTTT.

Only a few counts were recorded for this clone. This chain's CDR3 is CASRREAGELFF. The CDR3 DNA reads TGTGCCAGCAGACGAGAGGCCGGGGAGCTGTTTTTT. The chain has TRBV2 and TRBJ2-2; no firm D call. CDR3 length: 12 residues. V was trimmed by 6 bases and J by 6 bases, leaving 8 bases between them. In germline, CDR1 is SNHLY, CDR2 FYNNEI. The complete variable domain, with remaining parts taken from reference TRBV2 and TRBJ2-2, reads EPEVTQTPSHQVTQMGQEVILRCVPISNHLYFYWYRQILGQKVEFLVSFYNNEISEKSEIFDDQFSVERPDGSNFTLKIRSTKLEDSAMYFCASRREAGELFFGEGSRLTVL.

This chain joins TRBV28 and TRBJ2-1, with 7 bases identical to TRBD1. Trimming cost V 6 bases and J 6 bases; bases outside gene matches: 8. This CDR3 contains 14 residues. Looked up from germline, CDR1 is MDHEN and CDR2 is SYDVKM. The chain's CDR3 is CASSLGHRGNEQFF. The CDR3 coding sequence is TGTGCCAGCAGCCTAGGGCACAGGGGCAATGAGCAGTTCTTC.

The chain is built from TRBV2 and TRBJ2-5, with 9 bases that match TRBD2. The CDR3 is 17 residues long. J gave up 1 base and V 7 bases, and 13 bases lay outside the gene matches. Germline V gene lookup returns CDR1 SNHLY and CDR2 FYNNEI. The CDR3 coding sequence is TGTGCCAGCAACCAGGGGCCAGCGGGAGGCTCCCAAGAGACCCAGTACTTC. It specifies CASNQGPAGGSQETQYF.

This chain joins TRBV25-1 and TRBJ1-5; 9 bases are shared with TRBD1. V lost 1 base and J lost 9; bases outside the gene matches: 7. The CDR3 runs to 15 residues. Germline loops: CDR1 MGHDK, CDR2 SYGVNS. As DNA, the CDR3 is TGTGCCAGCAGTGAATTACGTGACAGGGGGGGGCCCCAGCATTTT. Amino acid sequence: CASSELRDRGGPQHF.

This chain uses TRBV9 with TRBJ2-1; TRBD2 aligns across 7 bases. This CDR3 contains 15 residues. CDR1 SGDLS and CDR2 YYNGEE come from the germline V gene. The junction had 10 bases not matched to a gene; V was cut back by 0 bases and J by 10 bases. The CDR3 is CASSVGLREEWEQFF. Written as DNA, the CDR3 is TGTGCCAGCAGCGTAGGACTTCGGGAGGAATGGGAGCAGTTCTTC.